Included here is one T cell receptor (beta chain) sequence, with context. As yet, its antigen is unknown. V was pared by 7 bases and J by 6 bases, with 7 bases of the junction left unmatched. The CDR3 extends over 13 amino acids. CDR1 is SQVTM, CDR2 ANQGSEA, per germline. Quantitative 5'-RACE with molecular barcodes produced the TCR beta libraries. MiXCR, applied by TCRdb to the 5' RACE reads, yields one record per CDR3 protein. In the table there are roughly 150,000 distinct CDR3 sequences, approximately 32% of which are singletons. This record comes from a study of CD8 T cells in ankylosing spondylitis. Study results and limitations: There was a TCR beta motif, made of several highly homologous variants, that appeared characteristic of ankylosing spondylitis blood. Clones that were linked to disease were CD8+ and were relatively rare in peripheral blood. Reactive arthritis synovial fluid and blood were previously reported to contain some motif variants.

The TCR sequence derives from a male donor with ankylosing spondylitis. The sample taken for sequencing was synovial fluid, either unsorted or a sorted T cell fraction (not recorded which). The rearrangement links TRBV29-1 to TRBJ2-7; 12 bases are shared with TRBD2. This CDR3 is CSALTSGSGEQYF. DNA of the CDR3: TGCAGCGCCCTGACTAGCGGGAGTGGCGAGCAGTACTTC.